This T cell receptor (beta chain) was obtained from a study of blood T cell repertoires in COVID-19. Produced via immunoSEQ multiplex PCR; TCRdb's table is partial and in-frame only. The sample records 150,000 to 200,000 clones, more than 75% being singletons. Deletions cut 0 bases from V and 4 bases from J, with 10 bases between. CDR3 size: 14 residues. Germline CDR1 SGHRS, CDR2 YFSETQ. Sequencing was performed on peripheral blood. The TCR was taken from a man in his fifties or sixties with active or convalescent COVID-19. The chain employs TRBV5-1 and TRBJ1-1; a possible D gene is TRBD1 (5 bases). The CDR3 DNA reads as TGCGCCAGCAGCTTGGCAGGGCTCGGCACTGAAGCTTTCTTT. Protein: CASSLAGLGTEAFF.